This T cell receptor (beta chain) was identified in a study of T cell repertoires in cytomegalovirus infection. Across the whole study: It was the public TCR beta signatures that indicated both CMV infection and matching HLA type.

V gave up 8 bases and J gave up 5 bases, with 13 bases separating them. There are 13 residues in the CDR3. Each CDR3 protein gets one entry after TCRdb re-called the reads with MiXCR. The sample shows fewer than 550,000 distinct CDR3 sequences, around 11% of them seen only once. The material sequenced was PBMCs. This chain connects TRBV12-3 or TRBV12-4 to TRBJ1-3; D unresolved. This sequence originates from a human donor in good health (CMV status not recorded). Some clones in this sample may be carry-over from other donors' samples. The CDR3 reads CASASGSRNTIYF. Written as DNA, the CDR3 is TGTGCCAGCGCTAGCGGCAGTCGAAACACCATATATTTT.